This TCR beta chain was observed in a study of cytomegalovirus exposure and HLA in healthy donors. The CDR3 is 18 residues long. Germline V gene data show CDR1 as LNHDA and CDR2 as SQIVND (reference sequence). The trim removed 6 bases at V and 4 bases at J, leaving 12 bases unmatched. General study results and limits: In all likelihood, a cluster of highly shared sequence variants was a sequencing artifact. The number of N-insertions in an Asian-associated ancestry cluster was reportedly below the approximately 700-donor mean in a later analysis.

Only a few counts were recorded for this clone. Its specificity is not known. The primer mix had 60 Vbeta and 13 Jbeta primers. In the authors' methods: Around 10 million of the 60 million to 90 million unique TCR beta chains counted in a later analysis were shared. This table comes from immunoSEQ multiplex PCR, and its TCRdb copy is limited to in-frame clones, with some not included. V and J calls and clone size are given by that table; D and trimming were obtained from the DNA. The sample lists about 200,000 clones, over 75% occurring once. This clonotype was obtained from a man aged 18 to 29 in good health and CMV-seronegative. The chain joins TRBV19 to TRBJ2-1, with TRBD2 matching over 13 bases. The material sequenced was PBMCs. CDR3 protein: CASRVGPGLAGSYNEQFF. As DNA, the CDR3 is TGTGCCAGTAGAGTGGGTCCGGGACTAGCGGGATCATACAATGAGCAGTTCTTC.